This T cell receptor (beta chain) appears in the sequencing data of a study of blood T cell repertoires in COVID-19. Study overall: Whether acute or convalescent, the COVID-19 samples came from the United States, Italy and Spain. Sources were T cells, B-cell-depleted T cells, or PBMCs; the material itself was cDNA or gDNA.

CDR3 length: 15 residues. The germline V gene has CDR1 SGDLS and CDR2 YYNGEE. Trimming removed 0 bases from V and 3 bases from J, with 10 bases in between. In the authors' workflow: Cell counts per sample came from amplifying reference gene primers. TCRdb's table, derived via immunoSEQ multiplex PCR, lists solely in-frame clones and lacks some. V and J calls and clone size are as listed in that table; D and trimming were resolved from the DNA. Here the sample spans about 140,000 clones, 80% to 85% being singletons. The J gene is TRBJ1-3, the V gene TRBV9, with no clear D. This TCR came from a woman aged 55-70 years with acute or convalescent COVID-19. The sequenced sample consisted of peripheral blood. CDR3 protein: CASSVAPRYGNTIYF. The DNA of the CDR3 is TGTGCCAGCAGCGTAGCCCCCCGGTATGGAAACACCATATATTTT. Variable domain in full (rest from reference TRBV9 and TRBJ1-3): DSGVTQTPKHLITATGQRVTLRCSPRSGDLSVYWYQQSLDQGLQFLIQYYNGEERAKGNILERFSAQQFPDLHSELNLSSLELGDSALYFCASSVAPRYGNTIYFGEGSWLTVV.